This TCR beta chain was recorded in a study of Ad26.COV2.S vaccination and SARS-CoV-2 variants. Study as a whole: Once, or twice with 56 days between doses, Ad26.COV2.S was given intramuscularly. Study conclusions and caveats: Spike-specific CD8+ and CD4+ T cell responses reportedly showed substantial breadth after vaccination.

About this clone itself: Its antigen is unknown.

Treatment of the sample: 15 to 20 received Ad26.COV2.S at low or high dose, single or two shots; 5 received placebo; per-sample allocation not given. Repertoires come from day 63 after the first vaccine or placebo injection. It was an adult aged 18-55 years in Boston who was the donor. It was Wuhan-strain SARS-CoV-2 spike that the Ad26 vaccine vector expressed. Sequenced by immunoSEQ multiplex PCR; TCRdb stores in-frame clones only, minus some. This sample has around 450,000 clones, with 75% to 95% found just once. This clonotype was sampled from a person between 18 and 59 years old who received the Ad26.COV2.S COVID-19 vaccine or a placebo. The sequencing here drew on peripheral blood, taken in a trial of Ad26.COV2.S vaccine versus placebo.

The CDR3 protein is CASCSGQAYEQYF. The CDR3 coding sequence is TGTGCCAGCTGCTCAGGACAGGCCTACGAGCAGTACTTC. J is TRBJ2-7 and V is TRBV28; 7 bases line up with TRBD1. The CDR3 runs to 13 residues. CDR1 and CDR2 (germline): MDHEN, SYDVKM. With V trimmed by 8 bases and J by 2 bases, 6 bases remained unmatched.